The present TCR beta chain was sequenced within a study of beta chain features in type 1 diabetes. Study overall: Across every sample, around 100,000,000 sorted cells were examined in total. Study results and caveats: Lower insertion and higher deletion counts appeared at VDJ junctions in type 1 diabetes patients.

Since all of the isolated RNA was reverse transcribed, expressed TCRB transcripts were what got sequenced. Measured with immunoSEQ multiplex PCR; TCRdb has only the in-frame clones, and not every one. The sample has over 150,000 clones, about an eighth seen once. This clone was detected only a few times. The antigen remains undetermined. The germline V gene has CDR1 SEHNR and CDR2 FQNEAQ (reference sequence). The CDR3 is made up of 16 amino acids. V was trimmed by 3 bases and J by 0 bases, leaving 15 bases between them. The source is a woman aged 18-29 years in good health. Sequenced sample: central memory CD4+ T cells from blood. This rearrangement joins TRBV7-9 to TRBJ2-7; a weak D match, TRBD2 (5 bases). Here the CDR3 reads CASSLEATVSSYEQYF. CDR3 DNA: TGTGCCAGCAGCTTGGAGGCGACGGTCAGCTCCTACGAGCAGTACTTC.